This T cell receptor beta chain was observed in a study of blood T cell repertoires in COVID-19. Overall study: Acute and convalescent COVID-19 specimens originated in the United States, Italy and Spain. Sources were T cells, B-cell-depleted T cells, or PBMCs; the material itself was cDNA or gDNA.

Assay used: immunoSEQ multiplex PCR; TCRdb lists only in-frame clones, some missing. This sample has approximately 150,000 clones, with 65% to 90% found just once. CDR1 LGHNT and CDR2 FRNRAP come from the germline V gene. Germline trimming cut 4 bases from V and 4 bases from J; bases unmatched to any gene: 11. The CDR3 covers 16 residues. J is TRBJ1-2 and V is TRBV12-5, with 8 bases matching TRBD1. The sequence was collected from a man aged 55 to 70 with active or convalescent COVID-19. Material for sequencing was peripheral blood. The CDR3 DNA reads TGTGCTAGTGGTTGGCTCCCGGACAGGGCGGGCTATGGCTACACCTTC. Translated: CASGWLPDRAGYGYTF. Using reference TRBV12-5 and TRBJ1-2 for the parts outside the CDR3, the full variable domain is DARVTQTPRHKVTEMGQEVTMRCQPILGHNTVFWYRQTMMQGLELLAYFRNRAPLDDSGMPKDRFSAEMPDATLATLKIQPSEPRDSAVYFCASGWLPDRAGYGYTFGSGTRLTVV.